Sequencing of this T cell receptor (beta chain) was carried out in a study of blood T cells in healthy people across ages. A second PCR of 7 to 11 cycles used a sample-barcoded 5' primer and a J-beta primer mix. TCRdb re-analysed the 5' RACE reads in MiXCR, keeping a single row per CDR3 protein. This table has around 990,000 distinct CDR3 sequences, 20% to 25% appearing once. V lost 2 bases and J lost 1, with 11 bases in between. Germline V gene data show CDR1 as SGHTA and CDR2 as FQGNSA. The length of the CDR3 is 15 residues. These data also featured in a second study, about T cells of mothers and their children. This second study says: Pairs that are related and pairs that are unrelated have TCR recombination output shaped similarly by thymic selection. It was related mother-child pairs that showed slightly higher overlap than unrelated pairs, without reaching significance.

The source is a girl between 2 and 10 years old in good health. Material: blood. The J gene is TRBJ2-5, the V gene TRBV7-2; D unclear. The CDR3 sequence: CASSLIIRAQETQYF. The CDR3 coding sequence is TGTGCCAGCAGCTTAATCATCCGGGCCCAAGAGACCCAGTACTTC. Full variable domain (outside the CDR3, taken from reference TRBV7-2 and TRBJ2-5): GAGVSQSPSNKVTEKGKDVELRCDPISGHTALYWYRQSLGQGLEFLIYFQGNSAPDKSGLPSDRFSAERTGGSVSTLTIQRTQQEDSAVYLCASSLIIRAQETQYFGPGTRLLVL.